The 23 T cell receptor beta chains below were found in one sample sequenced in a study of blood T cell repertoires in COVID-19. Assay: immunoSEQ multiplex PCR; the TCRdb copy retains only in-frame clones and omits some. Of 250,000 to 350,000 clones in the sample, around nine tenths were seen once. Sample: peripheral blood. The origin of the receptors is a woman in her 70s with COVID-19, enrolled during active disease.

The rearrangement links TRBV12-3 or TRBV12-4 to TRBJ2-7; D is unclear. The germline V and J ends were trimmed by 2 bases and 6 bases, with 11 bases remaining between them. The CDR3 length is 13 residues. The CDR3, as DNA: TGTGCCAGCAGTTTATTGGTTCCGGTCGAGCAGTACTTC. Its translation: CASSLLVPVEQYF.

This clone was recorded only once. This sequence joins TRBV15 and TRBJ1-6; no firm D call. The CDR3 is 12 amino acids. Trimming removed 3 bases at V and 7 bases at J, with 4 bases between. CDR1 and CDR2 from the germline V gene are LNHNV and YYDKDF (reference sequence). CDR3 DNA: TGTGCCACCAGCAGCCCAAATTCACCCCTCCACTTT. Amino acids: CATSSPNSPLHF.

The rearrangement joins TRBV7-9 to TRBJ1-4, with TRBD1 matching 7 bases. CDR1 is SEHNR, CDR2 FQNEAQ, per germline (reference sequence). Trimming took 5 bases from V and 4 from J; bases not matched to a gene: 4. This CDR3 is built from 14 residues. The CDR3: CASSEGAVNEKLFF. CDR3 coding DNA: TGTGCCAGCAGCGAGGGGGCAGTTAATGAAAAACTGTTTTTT.

The chain carries TRBV15 and TRBJ2-7, with 9 bases aligning to TRBD1. The CDR3 runs to 15 residues. Germline assignment: CDR1 LNHNV and CDR2 YYDKDF (reference sequence). V trimming: 1 base; J trimming: 1 base; junction bases outside the gene matches: 2. DNA of the CDR3: TGTGCCACCAGCAGAGCCGGGACAGGGTCCTACGAGCAGTACTTC. This sequence encodes CATSRAGTGSYEQYF.

The chain carries TRBV27 and TRBJ2-2, with 11 bases fitting TRBD1. Looked up from germline, CDR1 is MNHEY and CDR2 is SMNVEV (reference sequence). Trimming removed 5 bases from V and 4 bases from J; junction bases left unmatched: 6. The CDR3 length is 16 residues. The CDR3 nucleotides are TGTGCCAGCAGTCCTTATGGACAGGGGGCCACCGGGGAGCTGTTTTTT. Its protein is CASSPYGQGATGELFF.

The sample holds a few counts of this clone. The chain has TRBV29-1 and TRBJ1-1; D call uncertain. Per germline, CDR1 SQVTM and CDR2 ANQGSEA. V gave up 6 bases and J gave up 5 bases, with 13 bases separating them. CDR3 length: 12 amino acids. The CDR3 bases are TGCAGCGTCCTGGGAGCAGGTACTGAAGCTTTCTTT. Translated, it gives CSVLGAGTEAFF.

The CDR3 coding sequence is TGTGCCAGCAGTTCCCGGAACACCGGGGAGCTGTTTTTT. Protein sequence: CASSSRNTGELFF. The chain carries TRBV6-5 and TRBJ2-2; D not certain. Germline values: CDR1 MNHEY, CDR2 SVGAGI. Trimming removed 4 bases from V and 1 base from J, with 4 bases in between. The CDR3 runs 13 residues.

This clone was found a few times. The chain recombines TRBV28 with TRBJ1-5; D remains unclear. Trimming shortened V by 1 base and J by 2 bases, and 9 bases separated the two germline ends. Germline CDR1 is MDHEN and CDR2 is SYDVKM. This CDR3 has 15 amino acids. The CDR3 DNA is TGTGCCAGCAGTTTATCCGGTCGGGGCAATCAGCCCCAGCATTTT. Translated, it gives CASSLSGRGNQPQHF.

CDR3 DNA sequence: TGTGCCAGCAGTACGAGGGACAGGGTAAAGACCCAGTACTTC. Amino acid sequence: CASSTRDRVKTQYF. The chain combines TRBV2 with TRBJ2-5, with 9 bases fitting TRBD1. The CDR3 is 14 amino acids. The V gene's germline CDR1 is SNHLY and CDR2 FYNNEI. J lost 6 bases, V lost 5 bases, and 7 bases had no gene match.

The chain combines TRBV19 with TRBJ2-1; tentative D call: TRBD2 (6 bases). CDR1 LNHDA and CDR2 SQIVND come from the germline V gene (reference sequence). This CDR3 comprises 14 residues. Trimming took 4 bases from V and 7 from J, leaving 14 bases between them. The CDR3 spells CASSRGDPGNEQFF. The CDR3 DNA reads as TGTGCCAGTAGTAGGGGGGACCCAGGGAATGAGCAGTTCTTC.

The V and J genes are TRBV5-1 and TRBJ2-2, with 8 bases identical to TRBD1. J gave up 6 bases and V 4 bases, and 17 bases lay outside the gene matches. Looked up from germline, CDR1 is SGHRS and CDR2 is YFSETQ. This CDR3 spans 18 amino acids. The CDR3: CASSPGRRQGSVAGELFF. The CDR3 DNA reads as TGCGCCAGCAGCCCCGGTCGACGACAGGGGTCGGTGGCCGGGGAGCTGTTTTTT.

The chain links TRBV6-2 or TRBV6-3 to TRBJ2-3, with D perhaps TRBD2 (6 bases). V gave up 2 bases and J gave up 2 bases, with 11 bases separating them. The CDR3 has 15 amino acids. Germline V gives CDR1 MNHEY, CDR2 SVGEGT. Here the CDR3 reads CASSYGGDDTDTQYF. CDR3 sequence (DNA): TGTGCCAGCAGTTACGGCGGGGATGACACAGATACGCAGTATTTT.

This chain uses TRBV28 with TRBJ2-3, with TRBD2 matching over 14 bases. CDR1 MDHEN and CDR2 SYDVKM come from the germline V gene. Trimming took 7 bases from V and 0 from J; bases not matched to a gene: 9. CDR3 length equals 18 residues. CDR3 in amino acids: CASTRLAGGISSTDTQYF. Written as DNA, the CDR3 is TGTGCCAGCACCCGACTAGCGGGGGGGATATCGAGCACAGATACGCAGTATTTT.

This chain links TRBV5-6 with TRBJ1-3, with 9 bases matching TRBD1. CDR1 SGHDT and CDR2 YYEEEE come from the germline V gene. Unmatched junction bases numbered 7, after V lost 3 bases and J lost 0 bases. This CDR3 region has 17 residues. In nucleotides, the CDR3 is TGTGCCAGCAGCTCTACAGGGGGCTCTCGCTCTGGAAACACCATATATTTT. Protein sequence: CASSSTGGSRSGNTIYF.

The V and J genes are TRBV6-1 and TRBJ1-5; possible D gene TRBD1, 5 bases. In germline, CDR1 is MNHNS, CDR2 SASEGT. Trimming took 2 bases from V and 7 from J, leaving 9 bases between them. This CDR3 has 13 residues. This chain's CDR3 is CASSEQGGQPQHF. The CDR3 nucleotides are TGTGCCAGCAGTGAACAGGGTGGACAGCCCCAGCATTTT.

This clone was seen a single time. The chain recombines TRBV2 with TRBJ2-5, with D maybe TRBD2 (6 bases). The CDR3 loop spans 15 amino acids. The ends were cut back, 4 bases at V and 1 base at J, with 13 bases in the middle. The germline CDR1 and CDR2 sequences are SNHLY and FYNNEI. CDR3 bases: TGTGCCAGCAGTGCCTCCTGGACTACCCAAGAGACCCAGTACTTC. Encoded protein: CASSASWTTQETQYF.

The chain combines TRBV30 with TRBJ2-2; D is uncertain. Germline V gene lookup returns CDR1 GTSNPN and CDR2 SVGIG (reference sequence). V was pared by 0 bases and J by 6 bases, with 14 bases between. The length of the CDR3 is 15 residues. CDR3 in amino acids: CAWSVRPQKPGELFF. The CDR3 coding sequence is TGTGCCTGGAGTGTGAGGCCCCAGAAGCCCGGGGAGCTGTTTTTT. The variable domain in full, completed from reference TRBV30 and TRBJ2-2, reads SQTIHQWPATLVQPVGSPLSLECTVEGTSNPNLYWYRQAAGRGLQLLFYSVGIGQISSEVPQNLSASRPQDRQFILSSKKLLLSDSGFYLCAWSVRPQKPGELFFGEGSRLTVL.

This rearrangement joins TRBV5-1 to TRBJ1-3; 9 bases map to TRBD1. Per the germline V gene, CDR1 is SGHRS and CDR2 is YFSETQ. Trimming removed 3 bases from V and 0 bases from J; junction bases left unmatched: 7. The CDR3 sequence is 17 residues long. CDR3 amino acids: CASSWKGQGISGNTIYF. In DNA form, the CDR3 reads TGCGCCAGCAGCTGGAAGGGACAGGGCATCTCTGGAAACACCATATATTTT.

V is TRBV5-1 and J is TRBJ2-1, with TRBD2 identical over 7 bases. Losses at the gene ends were 4 bases for V and 2 bases for J; bases not matched to a gene: 9. The CDR3 runs to 16 residues. Germline loops: CDR1 SGHRS, CDR2 YFSETQ. DNA of the CDR3: TGCGCCAGCAGCGGACGAGCGGGGAGAGCCTACAATGAGCAGTTCTTC. Its translation is CASSGRAGRAYNEQFF.

This clone has just a few counts. This rearrangement joins TRBV28 to TRBJ1-1; no firm D call. The germline gives CDR1 MDHEN, CDR2 SYDVKM. The length of the CDR3 is 11 residues. V was pared by 2 bases and J by 7 bases, with 5 bases between. This CDR3 is CASSLDSEAFF. DNA of the CDR3: TGTGCCAGCAGTTTAGATAGTGAAGCTTTCTTT.

J is TRBJ1-2 and V is TRBV9; D possibly corresponds to TRBD1 (6 bases). The V end was cut by 0 bases, the J end by 8 bases, with 14 bases between. Germline lookup yields CDR1 SGDLS and CDR2 YYNGEE. The CDR3 length is 14 residues. The CDR3 sequence: CASSVAPGVGGYTF. In nucleotides, the CDR3 is TGTGCCAGCAGCGTAGCACCAGGGGTAGGAGGCTACACCTTC.

The V call is TRBV7-9, the J call TRBJ1-4; 9 positions agree with TRBD1. The trim removed 5 bases at V and 8 bases at J, leaving 9 bases unmatched. This CDR3 comprises 15 residues. Germline V CDR1 and CDR2: SEHNR, FQNEAQ (reference sequence). The chain's CDR3 is CASSPQQGAGEKLFF. The CDR3 coding sequence is TGTGCCAGCAGCCCACAACAGGGGGCAGGCGAAAAACTGTTTTTT.

The chain is built from TRBV5-6 and TRBJ1-5; 7 nucleotides line up with TRBD1. The CDR3 extends over 15 amino acids. In germline, CDR1 is SGHDT, CDR2 YYEEEE. V was pared by 0 bases and J by 5 bases, with 5 bases of the junction left unmatched. The CDR3 loop reads CASSLGQGRYQPQHF. The CDR3 DNA follows: TGTGCCAGCAGCTTGGGACAGGGTCGTTATCAGCCCCAGCATTTT.